This T cell receptor (beta chain) was profiled in a study of T cell changes during pregnancy in multiple sclerosis. V was cut by 6 bases and J by 2 bases, with 20 bases left in between. Germline V gene data show CDR1 as SNHLY and CDR2 as FYNNEI. The CDR3 length is 17 residues. Method: immunoSEQ multiplex PCR; TCRdb's copy keeps in-frame clones and lacks some. The sample yields roughly 63,000 clones, around 90% seen once. The sequencing here drew on peripheral blood, taken in the second trimester of pregnancy. The chain is built from TRBV2 and TRBJ1-5, with TRBD1 as a possible D gene (5 bases). The source is a female donor in good health, enrolled as a control in a pregnancy study. CDR3 amino acids: CASRPTWGGSGNQPQHF. CDR3 in DNA: TGTGCCAGCAGACCTACTTGGGGGGGTTCGGGCAATCAGCCCCAGCATTTT.